This T cell receptor (beta chain) was captured by sequencing in a study of CD8 T cells in Susac syndrome. The germline V gene has CDR1 GTSNPN and CDR2 SVGIG (reference sequence). Trimming stripped 5 bases from V and 4 bases from J, with 9 bases between. The length of the CDR3 is 12 residues. RNA amounts of about 0.5 to 1 ug underwent reverse transcription with random hexamers. Each CDR3 protein is one row after TCRdb ran MiXCR on the immunoSEQ multiplex PCR reads. Of 200,000 to 250,000 distinct CDR3 sequences detected, roughly 96% appear once; the ten largest clones hold 0.075% to 0.095%. This TCR was recovered from a human donor with multiple sclerosis. The rearrangement uses TRBV30 and TRBJ1-5; TRBD1 might be the D (6 bases). The sequenced sample was CD4+ T cells from PBMCs. Written as DNA, the CDR3 is TGTGCCTGGGGACAGAGTAATCAGCCCCAGCATTTT. Its translation is CAWGQSNQPQHF.